The present TCR beta chain was sequenced within a study of CD8 T cells in ankylosing spondylitis. Concerning this clonotype itself: Its antigen is still unknown.

MiXCR, applied by TCRdb to the 5' RACE reads, yields one record per CDR3 protein. The sample has some 400,000 distinct CDR3 sequences, around 24% seen once; the top ten hold less than 20%. Germline values: CDR1 DFQATT, CDR2 SNEGSKA (reference sequence). The trim removed 4 bases at V and 3 bases at J, leaving 2 bases unmatched. The CDR3 covers 12 residues. Study-wide results and caveats: The clones that were linked to disease were reported to be significantly enriched in matched synovial fluid samples from ankylosing spondylitis patients. Blood from ankylosing spondylitis patients appeared to carry a characteristic roughly 8-variant TCR beta motif.

Sequencing input: blood, either unsorted or a sorted T cell fraction (not recorded which). V gene TRBV20-1 combines with J gene TRBJ2-7; TRBD2 matches 8 bases. The clonotype was recovered from a male donor with ankylosing spondylitis. DNA for the CDR3: TGCAGTGCTACCGGGAGGGGCTACGAGCAGTACTTC. This sequence encodes CSATGRGYEQYF.